The clone carrying this T cell receptor (beta chain) was recorded at least ten times. The germline V gene encodes CDR1 SGHTA and CDR2 FQGTGA. Trimming cost V 5 bases and J 2 bases; bases outside gene matches: 4. The CDR3 has 15 amino acids. Arm-PCR of CDR3 regions and iRepertoire HTBI primers were the basis on which TCR beta libraries were built. TCRdb recomputed calls from the multiplex PCR reads with MiXCR, one row per CDR3 protein. The table has roughly 420,000 distinct CDR3 sequences, 12% to 15% seen once. This entry comes from a study of regulatory T cells in long-lasting Graves disease. As for the study in general: Antithyroid drug use was under 3 months in newly diagnosed Graves' patients.

The time point: newly diagnosed GD, antithyroid drugs for less than 3 months. Preparation of the TCR library used RNA extracted from PBMCs. These data were also reused for a study on T cells in Graves' hyperthyroidism and ophthalmopathy. That publication notes: Diagnosis rested on symptoms, serum thyroxine and TRAb, thyroid ultrasound, and orbital computed tomography. Carried out on the TCR CDR3, a first-round RT-PCR used the HTBI primer set.

The origin of this receptor is a woman between 50 and 59 years old with Graves disease. Material: peripheral blood mononuclear cells (PBMCs), obtained at new diagnosis, from a patient treated with antithyroid drugs. V and J are TRBV7-3 and TRBJ2-3; 10 bases are shared with TRBD1. The CDR3 region has the DNA TGTGCCAGCAGCCCAGGGACAGGGGTCACAGATACGCAGTATTTT. Amino acid sequence: CASSPGTGVTDTQYF.